What follows are 17 T cell receptor beta chains derived from one specimen sequenced in a study of blood T cell repertoires in COVID-19. Clones were sequenced by immunoSEQ multiplex PCR, and TCRdb holds only the in-frame ones, with some missing. The table shows some 150,000 clones, with roughly nine tenths occurring only once. The sequencing input was peripheral blood. All receptors derive from a man in his 60s with acute or convalescent COVID-19.

The gene calls are TRBV30 and TRBJ2-1, with TRBD2 matching 11 bases. CDR1 is GTSNPN, CDR2 SVGIG, per germline (reference sequence). The CDR3 spans 17 residues. With 1 base clipped from V and 3 bases from J, the junction kept 8 bases outside the gene matches. The CDR3 bases are TGTGCCTGGAGTGGAACCAGGACTAGCGGGCGCTACAATGAGCAGTTCTTC. Amino acid sequence: CAWSGTRTSGRYNEQFF.

This chain links TRBV27 with TRBJ1-1; D remains ambiguous. V was pared by 8 bases and J by 11 bases, with 30 bases between. This CDR3 has 16 amino acids. Germline V gene data show CDR1 as MNHEY and CDR2 as SMNVEV (reference sequence). CDR3 sequence reads: CASSSDLLRGSQPAFF. CDR3 bases: TGTGCCAGCTCTTCTGATTTGCTTCGAGGGAGCCAGCCTGCTTTCTTT.

CDR3 loop: CASSSQTGQETQYF. The CDR3 coding sequence is TGTGCCAGCAGCTCACAGACCGGCCAAGAGACCCAGTACTTC. The V and J genes are TRBV7-2 and TRBJ2-5, with D hard to call. The CDR3 runs 14 residues. Germline V gene sequence: CDR1 SGHTA, CDR2 FQGNSA. Trimming removed 4 bases from V and 1 base from J, with 10 bases in between.

The chain is built from TRBV12-3 or TRBV12-4 and TRBJ2-1, with D uncertain. The CDR3 sequence is 13 residues long. Trimming removed 5 bases at V and 2 bases at J, with 7 bases between. The CDR3 here is CASSPRPYNEQFF. The CDR3 bases are TGTGCCAGCAGTCCGAGGCCCTACAATGAGCAGTTCTTC.

This chain joins TRBV18 and TRBJ2-1; 10 bases agree with TRBD2. This CDR3 contains 17 residues. Losses at the gene ends were 7 bases for V and 0 bases for J; bases not matched to a gene: 9. Germline values: CDR1 KGHSH, CDR2 LQKENI. CDR3 region: CASLQKAGGHSYNEQFF. DNA of the CDR3: TGTGCCAGCTTACAAAAAGCGGGGGGGCACTCCTACAATGAGCAGTTCTTC.

This rearrangement joins TRBV6-1 to TRBJ1-2; TRBD1 aligns across 9 bases. Germline-derived CDR1 and CDR2 are MNHNS and SASEGT. There are 13 residues in the CDR3. V lost 5 bases, J lost 7 bases, and 5 bases stayed unmatched. CDR3 DNA sequence: TGTGCCAGCAGTCAAGGGACAGGGCTTGGCTACACCTTC. Encoded protein: CASSQGTGLGYTF.

CDR3: CASSQAESSYNSPLHF. The CDR3 bases are TGCGCCAGCAGCCAAGCCGAGAGCTCCTATAATTCACCCCTCCACTTT. The genes are TRBV4-3 and TRBJ1-6; D not certain. Trimming took off 1 base at V and 0 bases at J, with 7 bases between the two ends. This CDR3 contains 16 residues. Germline lookup yields CDR1 LGHNA and CDR2 YSLEER.

This sequence joins TRBV4-1 and TRBJ1-1; TRBD1 aligns across 9 bases. The CDR3 covers 14 residues. Germline CDR1 and CDR2: MGHRA and YSYEKL. The J segment lost 4 bases and the V segment lost 3 bases, leaving 3 bases of the junction unmatched. The CDR3 bases are TGCGCCAGCAGCCATCCGGGACAGGGCACTGAAGCTTTCTTT. It codes for CASSHPGQGTEAFF.

This clone has only one observation. The chain combines TRBV7-9 with TRBJ1-5, with 10 bases that match TRBD1. This CDR3 contains 17 residues. Germline CDR1 reads SEHNR; CDR2 reads FQNEAQ (reference sequence). The V gene end was trimmed by 5 bases and the J gene end by 1 base; junction bases not matched to a gene: 8. CDR3 nucleotide sequence: TGTGCCAGCAGCATGGACAGGGGGAGAGAAAGCAATCAGCCCCAGCATTTT. As protein: CASSMDRGRESNQPQHF.

This chain links TRBV6-5 with TRBJ1-4; the match to TRBD1 covers 10 bases. The V gene's germline CDR1 is MNHEY and CDR2 SVGAGI. V dropped 8 bases and J dropped 9; count of bases not matched to a gene: 9. This CDR3 region has 14 residues. As DNA, the CDR3 is TGTGCCAGCGAGGCAGGGACAGGGGAAAAAAAACTGTTTTTT. It encodes CASEAGTGEKKLFF.

The chain joins TRBV11-2 to TRBJ1-3, with D uncertain. Per germline, CDR1 SGHAT and CDR2 FQNNGV. The CDR3 spans 18 residues. The V end lost 5 bases, the J end lost 1 base, and 21 bases lay between the germline ends. The DNA of the CDR3 is TGTGCCAGCAGCCCATTTGCCCAAAACTATGGATCTGGAAACACCATATATTTT. It specifies CASSPFAQNYGSGNTIYF.

The CDR3 DNA reads TGCGCCAGCAGCCAAGCGGGATTGAACACTGAAGCTTTCTTT. Protein sequence: CASSQAGLNTEAFF. The chain carries TRBV4-1 and TRBJ1-1; D unclear. The CDR3 extends over 14 amino acids. V lost 1 base and J lost 0, with 6 bases in between. CDR1 and CDR2 (germline): MGHRA, YSYEKL.

The genes are TRBV6-5 and TRBJ2-2; 7 bases agree with TRBD2. The V and J ends lost 6 bases and 2 bases, in that order; junction bases with no gene match: 6. CDR3 length equals 15 residues. Germline V lookup: CDR1 MNHEY, CDR2 SVGAGI. The CDR3 DNA reads as TGTGCCAGCAGCGCCGGGGAGGGAAACACCGGGGAGCTGTTTTTT. This translates into CASSAGEGNTGELFF.

This CDR3 reads CASSPPRTGHEQYF. CDR3 nucleotide sequence: TGTGCCAGCAGCCCCCCCAGGACAGGGCACGAGCAGTACTTC. The V and J genes are TRBV7-2 and TRBJ2-7; 8 bases map to TRBD1. This CDR3 is built from 14 residues. The V and J ends lost 5 bases and 5 bases, in that order; junction bases with no gene match: 8. Germline lookup yields CDR1 SGHTA and CDR2 FQGNSA.

This chain links TRBV18 with TRBJ1-1, with TRBD1 matching over 9 bases. The CDR3 contains 13 residues. J was trimmed by 10 bases and V by 1 base; bases with no gene match: 4. Germline V lookup: CDR1 KGHSH, CDR2 LQKENI. Here the CDR3 reads CASSPRQGESAFF. Written as DNA, the CDR3 is TGTGCCAGCTCACCACGACAGGGGGAATCAGCTTTCTTT.

This chain links TRBV12-3 or TRBV12-4 with TRBJ1-5; perhaps TRBD1 as D (5 bases). This CDR3 contains 12 residues. The V end lost 3 bases, the J end lost 7 bases, and 7 bases lay between the germline ends. The DNA for the CDR3 is TGTGCCAGCAGTTTCAAGGGGCAGCCCCAGCATTTT. Amino acids: CASSFKGQPQHF.

This clone was recorded only once. This chain joins TRBV6-5 and TRBJ2-3, with D possibly being TRBD1 (6 bases). V lost 6 bases, J lost 5 bases, and 12 bases lay in between. From germline, CDR1 is MNHEY and CDR2 SVGAGI. CDR3 size: 13 residues. CDR3 coding DNA: TGTGCCAGCAGCCTCAGGGGACGAGATACGCAGTATTTT. Translated: CASSLRGRDTQYF.